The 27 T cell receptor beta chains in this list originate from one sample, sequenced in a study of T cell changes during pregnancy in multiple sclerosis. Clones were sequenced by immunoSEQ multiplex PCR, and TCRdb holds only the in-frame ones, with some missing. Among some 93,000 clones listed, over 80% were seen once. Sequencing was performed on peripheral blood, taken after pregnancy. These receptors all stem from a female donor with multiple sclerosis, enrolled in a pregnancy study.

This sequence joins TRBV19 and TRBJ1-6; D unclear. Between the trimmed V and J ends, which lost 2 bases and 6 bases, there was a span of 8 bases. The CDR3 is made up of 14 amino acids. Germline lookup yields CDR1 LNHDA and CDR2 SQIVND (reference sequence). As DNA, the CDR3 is TGTGCCAGTAGTATACAGATCCTTAATTCACCCCTCCACTTT. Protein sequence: CASSIQILNSPLHF.

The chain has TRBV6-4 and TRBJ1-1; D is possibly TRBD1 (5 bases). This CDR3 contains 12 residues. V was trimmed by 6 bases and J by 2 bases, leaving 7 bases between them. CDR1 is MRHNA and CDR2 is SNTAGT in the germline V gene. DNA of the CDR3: TGTGCCAGCAGAGACAGCAACACTGAAGCTTTCTTT. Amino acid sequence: CASRDSNTEAFF.

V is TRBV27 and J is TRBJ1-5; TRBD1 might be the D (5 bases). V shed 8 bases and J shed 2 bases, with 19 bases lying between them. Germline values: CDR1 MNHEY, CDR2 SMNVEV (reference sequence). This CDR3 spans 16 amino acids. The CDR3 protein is CASGLTGDGGNQPQHF. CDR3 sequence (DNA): TGTGCCAGCGGCCTTACGGGGGACGGGGGCAATCAGCCCCAGCATTTT.

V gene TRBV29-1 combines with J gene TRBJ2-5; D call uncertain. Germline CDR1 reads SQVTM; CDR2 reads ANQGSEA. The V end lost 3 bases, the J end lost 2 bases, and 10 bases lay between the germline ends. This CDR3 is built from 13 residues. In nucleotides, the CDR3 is TGCAGCGTTGATGGGCTCATACAAGAGACCCAGTACTTC. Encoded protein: CSVDGLIQETQYF. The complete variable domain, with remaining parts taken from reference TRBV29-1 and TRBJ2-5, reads SAVISQKPSRDICQRGTSLTIQCQVDSQVTMMFWYRQQPGQSLTLIATANQGSEATYESGFVIDKFPISRPNLTFSTLTVSNMSPEDSSIYLCSVDGLIQETQYFGPGTRLLVL.

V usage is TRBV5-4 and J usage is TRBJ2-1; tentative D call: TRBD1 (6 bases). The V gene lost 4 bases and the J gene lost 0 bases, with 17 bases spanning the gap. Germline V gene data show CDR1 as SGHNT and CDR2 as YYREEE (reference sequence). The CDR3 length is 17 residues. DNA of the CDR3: TGTGCCAGCAGCGTATTAATCAGGGGTCGCTCCTACAATGAGCAGTTCTTC. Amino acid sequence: CASSVLIRGRSYNEQFF.

In DNA, the CDR3 is TGTGCCAGCAGTGTCGAACAGGGCGCGAATCAGCCCCAGCATTTT. Its translation: CASSVEQGANQPQHF. The chain recombines TRBV6-4 with TRBJ1-5; possibly TRBD1 for D (6 bases). V lost 4 bases to trimming and J lost 4 bases, with 14 bases between them. CDR3 length equals 15 residues. CDR1 is MRHNA, CDR2 SNTAGT, per germline.

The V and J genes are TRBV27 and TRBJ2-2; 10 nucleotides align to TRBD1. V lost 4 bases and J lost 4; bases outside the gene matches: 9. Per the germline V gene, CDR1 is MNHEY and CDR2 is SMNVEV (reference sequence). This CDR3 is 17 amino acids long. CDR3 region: CASSSSGQGGTTGELFF. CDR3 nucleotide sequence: TGTGCCAGCAGTTCCTCTGGACAGGGGGGGACCACCGGGGAGCTGTTTTTT.

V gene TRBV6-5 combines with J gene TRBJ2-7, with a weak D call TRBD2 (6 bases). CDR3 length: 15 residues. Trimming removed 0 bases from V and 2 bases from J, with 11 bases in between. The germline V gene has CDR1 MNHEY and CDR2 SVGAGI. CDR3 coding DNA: TGTGCCAGCAGTTACTCTATCGGGAGTCCCTACGAGCAGTACTTC. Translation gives CASSYSIGSPYEQYF.

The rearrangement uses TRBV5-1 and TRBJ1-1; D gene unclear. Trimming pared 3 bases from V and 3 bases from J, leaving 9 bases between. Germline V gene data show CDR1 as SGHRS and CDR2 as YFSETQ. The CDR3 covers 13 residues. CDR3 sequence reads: CASSSGLHTEAFF. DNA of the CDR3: TGCGCCAGCAGCTCTGGACTGCACACTGAAGCTTTCTTT.

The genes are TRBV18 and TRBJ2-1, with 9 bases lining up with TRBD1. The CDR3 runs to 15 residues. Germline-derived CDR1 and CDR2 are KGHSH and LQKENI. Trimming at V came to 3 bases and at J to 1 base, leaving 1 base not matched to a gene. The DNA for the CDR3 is TGTGCCAGCTCACCGGGGACAGGGTCCTACAATGAGCAGTTCTTC. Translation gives CASSPGTGSYNEQFF.

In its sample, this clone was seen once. CDR3 sequence: CASSPPGTAEAFF. As DNA, the CDR3 is TGCGCCAGCAGCCCACCCGGGACAGCTGAAGCTTTCTTT. This rearrangement joins TRBV4-3 to TRBJ1-1; the match to TRBD1 covers 7 bases. Germline-derived CDR1 and CDR2 are LGHNA and YSLEER. The CDR3 sequence is 13 residues long. The V gene end was trimmed by 4 bases and the J gene end by 6 bases; junction bases not matched to a gene: 5.

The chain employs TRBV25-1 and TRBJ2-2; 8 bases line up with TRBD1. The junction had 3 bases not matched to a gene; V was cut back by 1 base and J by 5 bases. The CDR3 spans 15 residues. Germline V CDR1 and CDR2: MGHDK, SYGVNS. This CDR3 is CASSEFQGATGELFF. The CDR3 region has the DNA TGTGCCAGCAGTGAATTCCAGGGGGCAACCGGGGAGCTGTTTTTT.

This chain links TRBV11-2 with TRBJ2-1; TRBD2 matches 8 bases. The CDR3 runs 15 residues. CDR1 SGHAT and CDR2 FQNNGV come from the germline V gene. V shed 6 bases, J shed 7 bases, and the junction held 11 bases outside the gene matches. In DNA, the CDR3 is TGTGCCAGCAGAAATTTCGGGAGGGTCAAAAATGAGCAGTTCTTC. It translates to CASRNFGRVKNEQFF.

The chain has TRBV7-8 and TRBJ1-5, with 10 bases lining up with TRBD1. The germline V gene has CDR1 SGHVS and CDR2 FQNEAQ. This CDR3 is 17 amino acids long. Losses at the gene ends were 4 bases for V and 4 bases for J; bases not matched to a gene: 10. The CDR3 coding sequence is TGTGCCAGCAGCTCAGGACAGGGGGATTCGCGGAATCAGCCCCAGCATTTT. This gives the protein CASSSGQGDSRNQPQHF.

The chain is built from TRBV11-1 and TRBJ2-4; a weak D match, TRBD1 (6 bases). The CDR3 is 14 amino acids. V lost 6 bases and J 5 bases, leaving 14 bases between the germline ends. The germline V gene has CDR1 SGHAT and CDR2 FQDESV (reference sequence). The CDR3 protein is CASSPGPGENIQYF. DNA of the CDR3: TGTGCCAGCAGTCCAGGGCCAGGGGAAAACATTCAGTACTTC.

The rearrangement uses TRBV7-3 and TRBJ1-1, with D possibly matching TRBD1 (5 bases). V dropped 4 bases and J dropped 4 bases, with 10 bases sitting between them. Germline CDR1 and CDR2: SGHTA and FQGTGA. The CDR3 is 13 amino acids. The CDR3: CASSSGLTTEAFF. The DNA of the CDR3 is TGTGCCAGCAGCTCGGGACTTACCACTGAAGCTTTCTTT.

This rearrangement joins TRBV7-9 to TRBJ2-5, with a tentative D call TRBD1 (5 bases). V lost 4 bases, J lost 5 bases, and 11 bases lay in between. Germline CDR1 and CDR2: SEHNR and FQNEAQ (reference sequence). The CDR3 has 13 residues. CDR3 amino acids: CASSYGHLETQYF. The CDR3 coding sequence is TGTGCCAGCAGCTATGGACATTTGGAGACCCAGTACTTC. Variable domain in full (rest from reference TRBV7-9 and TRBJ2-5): DTGVSQNPRHKITKRGQNVTFRCDPISEHNRLYWYRQTLGQGPEFLTYFQNEAQLEKSRLLSDRFSAERPKGSFSTLEIQRTEQGDSAMYLCASSYGHLETQYFGPGTRLLVL.

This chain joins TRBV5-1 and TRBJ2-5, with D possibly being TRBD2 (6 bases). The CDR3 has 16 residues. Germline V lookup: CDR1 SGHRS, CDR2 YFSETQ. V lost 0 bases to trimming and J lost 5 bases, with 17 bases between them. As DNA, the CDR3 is TGCGCCAGCAGCTTGGGGGGGACTCCGGTTTTTGAGACCCAGTACTTC. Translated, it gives CASSLGGTPVFETQYF. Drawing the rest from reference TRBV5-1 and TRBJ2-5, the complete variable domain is KAGVTQTPRYLIKTRGQQVTLSCSPISGHRSVSWYQQTPGQGLQFLFEYFSETQRNKGNFPGRFSGRQFSNSRSEMNVSTLELGDSALYLCASSLGGTPVFETQYFGPGTRLLVL.

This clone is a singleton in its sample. The CDR3 DNA follows: TGCGCCAGCAGCTTGGGGCAGTCCCATCCGGGGGAAAAACTGTTTTTT. It encodes CASSLGQSHPGEKLFF. The rearrangement links TRBV5-1 to TRBJ1-4; D is unclear. Germline loops: CDR1 SGHRS, CDR2 YFSETQ. V was cut by 0 bases and J by 8 bases, with 17 bases left in between. This CDR3 has 16 residues.

The CDR3 is CASSQTTTNQPQHF. The CDR3, as DNA: TGCGCCAGCAGCCAAACAACTACCAATCAGCCCCAGCATTTT. This chain connects TRBV4-3 to TRBJ1-5, with D unclear. CDR3 length: 14 residues. Germline V gene sequence: CDR1 LGHNA, CDR2 YSLEER. V lost 2 bases to trimming and J lost 3 bases, with 8 bases between them.

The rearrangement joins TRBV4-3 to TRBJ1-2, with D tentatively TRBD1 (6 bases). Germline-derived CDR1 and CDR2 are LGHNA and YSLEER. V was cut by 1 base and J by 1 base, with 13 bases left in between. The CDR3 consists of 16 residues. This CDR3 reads CASSQVAGADNYGYTF. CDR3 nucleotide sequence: TGCGCCAGCAGCCAAGTTGCGGGGGCCGATAACTATGGCTACACCTTC.

This CDR3 is CASSLKGTSDWGFF. The CDR3, as DNA: TGTGCCAGCAGTTTAAAGGGAACTAGTGACTGGGGTTTCTTT. This chain connects TRBV11-2 to TRBJ1-1; D unresolved. V lost 6 bases and J lost 13, with 24 bases in between. This CDR3 has 14 amino acids. CDR1 is SGHAT and CDR2 is FQNNGV in the germline V gene.

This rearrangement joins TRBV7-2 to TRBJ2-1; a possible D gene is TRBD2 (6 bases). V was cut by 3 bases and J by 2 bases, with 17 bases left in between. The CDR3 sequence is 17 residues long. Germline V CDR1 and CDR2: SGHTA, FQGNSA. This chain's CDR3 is CASSFLNAGHTYNEQFF. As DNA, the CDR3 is TGTGCCAGCAGCTTCTTGAACGCGGGGCACACCTACAATGAGCAGTTCTTC.

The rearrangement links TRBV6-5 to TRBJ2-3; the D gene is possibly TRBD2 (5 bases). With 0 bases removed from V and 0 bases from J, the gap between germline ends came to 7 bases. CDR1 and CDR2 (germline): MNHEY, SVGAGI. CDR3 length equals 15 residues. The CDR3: CASSYSGVSTDTQYF. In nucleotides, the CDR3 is TGTGCCAGCAGTTACTCCGGGGTTAGCACAGATACGCAGTATTTT.

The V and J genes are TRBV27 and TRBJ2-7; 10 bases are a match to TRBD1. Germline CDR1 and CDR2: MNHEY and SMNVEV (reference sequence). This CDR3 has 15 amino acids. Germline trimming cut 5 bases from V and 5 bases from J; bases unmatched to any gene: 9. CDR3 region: CASSQGQGSGHEQYF. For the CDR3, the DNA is TGTGCCAGCAGTCAGGGACAGGGGAGCGGGCACGAGCAGTACTTC.

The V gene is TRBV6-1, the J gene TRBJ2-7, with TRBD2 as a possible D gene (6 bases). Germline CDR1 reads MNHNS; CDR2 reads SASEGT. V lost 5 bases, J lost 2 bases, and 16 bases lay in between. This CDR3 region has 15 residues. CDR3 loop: CASSREIDKAYEQYF. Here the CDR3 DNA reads TGTGCCAGCAGTCGGGAGATTGACAAGGCCTACGAGCAGTACTTC.

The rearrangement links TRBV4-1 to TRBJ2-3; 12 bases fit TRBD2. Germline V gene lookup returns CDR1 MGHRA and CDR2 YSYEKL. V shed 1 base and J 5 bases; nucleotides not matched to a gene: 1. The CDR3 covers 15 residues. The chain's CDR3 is CASSQASGRGDTQYF. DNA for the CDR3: TGCGCCAGCAGCCAAGCTAGCGGGAGGGGAGATACGCAGTATTTT.